The 28 T cell receptor beta chains reported below all come from one sample, sequenced in a study of blood T cell repertoires in COVID-19. Assay: immunoSEQ multiplex PCR; the TCRdb copy retains only in-frame clones and omits some. The sample has roughly 30,000 clones; 55% to 75% are singletons. Sequencing used peripheral blood. All receptors come from a boy between 2 and 10 years old with active or convalescent COVID-19.

This chain joins TRBV11-2 and TRBJ1-2; possible D gene TRBD1, 6 bases. Trimming took 4 bases from V and 4 from J, leaving 22 bases between them. Germline CDR1 SGHAT, CDR2 FQNNGV. This CDR3 has 17 amino acids. The CDR3 coding sequence is TGTGCCAGCAGCTCTGTGGGGGCCCTCCCCGTGGGCTATGGCTACACCTTC. Its protein product is CASSSVGALPVGYGYTF.

The rearrangement joins TRBV28 to TRBJ1-1; the match to TRBD1 covers 9 bases. Losses at the gene ends were 6 bases for V and 3 bases for J; bases not matched to a gene: 5. The CDR3 contains 14 residues. Germline-derived CDR1 and CDR2 are MDHEN and SYDVKM. This chain's CDR3 is CASRGGQGYTEAFF. CDR3 nucleotide sequence: TGTGCCAGCAGGGGTGGACAGGGGTACACTGAAGCTTTCTTT.

This chain joins TRBV4-1 and TRBJ1-6, with D perhaps TRBD1 (6 bases). The V end lost 4 bases, the J end lost 9 bases, and 16 bases lay between the germline ends. CDR3 length: 15 residues. The V gene's germline CDR1 is MGHRA and CDR2 YSYEKL. CDR3 DNA sequence: TGCGCCAGCAGCCCTATTACCGGACAGACTTCACCCCTCCACTTT. It is translated as CASSPITGQTSPLHF.

The chain joins TRBV5-1 to TRBJ2-1; 11 bases match TRBD2. This CDR3 region has 15 residues. The V gene's germline CDR1 is SGHRS and CDR2 YFSETQ. With 3 bases clipped from V and 6 bases from J, the junction kept 5 bases outside the gene matches. CDR3 DNA: TGCGCCAGCAGCTCAGGGACTAGCGGCCCCAATGAGCAGTTCTTC. Amino acid sequence: CASSSGTSGPNEQFF.

V gene TRBV10-1 combines with J gene TRBJ2-3, with 10 bases identical to TRBD2. The junction had 7 bases not matched to a gene; V was cut back by 3 bases and J by 4 bases. This CDR3 has 16 residues. Germline V gives CDR1 WNHNN, CDR2 SYGVQD (reference sequence). The CDR3 sequence is CASSEVSGGASDTQYF. CDR3 DNA: TGCGCCAGCAGTGAAGTCAGCGGGGGGGCCTCAGATACGCAGTATTTT.

The V and J genes are TRBV19 and TRBJ2-3; TRBD2 might be the D (5 bases). V dropped 4 bases and J dropped 1 base, with 15 bases sitting between them. The CDR3 loop spans 16 amino acids. Germline CDR1 is LNHDA and CDR2 is SQIVND (reference sequence). CDR3 loop: CASSRVAGKGTDTQYF. DNA of the CDR3: TGTGCCAGTAGTAGAGTGGCGGGTAAAGGCACAGATACGCAGTATTTT.

V and J are TRBV7-9 and TRBJ2-7, with 9 bases identical to TRBD2. With 5 bases clipped from V and 1 base from J, the junction kept 18 bases outside the gene matches. Germline V gene data show CDR1 as SEHNR and CDR2 as FQNEAQ (reference sequence). CDR3 length: 19 residues. The CDR3: CASSQGLGLGAGGSYEQYF. CDR3 in DNA: TGTGCCAGCAGCCAAGGGTTGGGACTCGGGGCGGGAGGGTCCTACGAGCAGTACTTC.

This chain links TRBV11-3 with TRBJ2-1, with D perhaps TRBD1 (6 bases). Germline CDR1 is SGHNT and CDR2 is YENEEA. Trimming cost V 7 bases and J 1 base, with 11 bases left between them. This CDR3 has 14 residues. This chain's CDR3 is CASTSRGSYNEQFF. The CDR3 bases are TGTGCCAGCACCTCTAGGGGGTCCTACAATGAGCAGTTCTTC.

The gene calls are TRBV25-1 and TRBJ1-6; 8 bases line up with TRBD1. The CDR3 spans 14 residues. CDR1 and CDR2 (germline): MGHDK, SYGVNS. V was clipped by 10 bases and J by 9 bases; unmatched bases: 11. DNA of the CDR3: TGTGCCACCCTGGATCGACAGGGGATTTCACCCCTCCACTTT. This sequence encodes CATLDRQGISPLHF.

The CDR3 loop reads CASSFTGTGVGYTF. The CDR3 DNA is TGTGCCAGTAGTTTCACCGGGACAGGGGTCGGCTACACCTTC. The chain has TRBV19 and TRBJ1-2, with 10 nucleotides matching TRBD1. The CDR3 length is 14 residues. Germline lookup yields CDR1 LNHDA and CDR2 SQIVND (reference sequence). After removal of 5 bases from V and 8 bases from J, the junction contained 8 bases not matched to a gene.

This clone was counted a few times. This chain uses TRBV27 with TRBJ2-5, with D possibly TRBD2 on 5 matching bases. Trimming cost V 3 bases and J 5 bases, with 16 bases left between them. CDR1 is MNHEY, CDR2 SMNVEV, per germline (reference sequence). The CDR3 length is 15 residues. The CDR3 DNA follows: TGTGCCAGCAGTTTTTTCTCCGGGCCGGGGGAGACCCAGTACTTC. Its translation is CASSFFSGPGETQYF.

Only one count was recorded for this clone. The chain combines TRBV30 with TRBJ1-1; perhaps TRBD1 as D (6 bases). Germline assignment: CDR1 GTSNPN and CDR2 SVGIG (reference sequence). Trimming left V 3 bases short and J 6 bases short, with 20 bases between. This CDR3 is built from 15 residues. The CDR3 sequence: CAWRGGLRDGPEAFF. CDR3 DNA sequence: TGTGCCTGGAGGGGGGGGCTCCGGGACGGACCTGAAGCTTTCTTT.

The J gene is TRBJ1-1, the V gene TRBV30, with a weak D call TRBD1 (5 bases). Germline V gene data show CDR1 as GTSNPN and CDR2 as SVGIG (reference sequence). V was shortened by 4 bases and J by 0 bases, with 9 bases between the two germline ends. This CDR3 is built from 13 residues. CDR3 sequence reads: CAWTPGLNTEAFF. The CDR3 DNA sequence: TGTGCCTGGACTCCAGGGCTGAACACTGAAGCTTTCTTT.

The V call is TRBV27, the J call TRBJ1-5; a possible D gene is TRBD1 (5 bases). The CDR3 runs to 16 residues. Trimming stripped 6 bases from V and 0 bases from J, with 15 bases between. Germline V gene data show CDR1 as MNHEY and CDR2 as SMNVEV (reference sequence). The CDR3 nucleotides read TGTGCCAGCAGGCAGCGGGGCGAGGATAGCAATCAGCCCCAGCATTTT. Translated: CASRQRGEDSNQPQHF.

The V call is TRBV20-1, the J call TRBJ1-3, with TRBD1 as a possible D gene (6 bases). With 3 bases removed from V and 8 bases from J, the gap between germline ends came to 14 bases. The CDR3 is 13 amino acids. CDR1 is DFQATT, CDR2 SNEGSKA, per germline (reference sequence). The DNA of the CDR3 is TGCAGTGCTAGTATGGGGGCCGTGGACACCATATATTTT. Translating it yields CSASMGAVDTIYF.

V usage is TRBV5-1 and J usage is TRBJ2-5, with D tentatively TRBD1 (5 bases). In germline, CDR1 is SGHRS, CDR2 YFSETQ. The CDR3 contains 12 residues. Between the trimmed V and J ends, which lost 3 bases and 7 bases, there was a span of 10 bases. This CDR3 is CASSWAQGTQYF. For the CDR3, the DNA is TGCGCCAGCAGCTGGGCCCAGGGGACCCAGTACTTC.

This clone was recorded only once. The chain has TRBV7-9 and TRBJ1-1; 7 bases match TRBD1. The germline V gene has CDR1 SEHNR and CDR2 FQNEAQ (reference sequence). Trimming at V came to 7 bases and at J to 0 bases, leaving 8 bases not matched to a gene. The CDR3 loop spans 15 amino acids. CDR3 protein: CASNPMTGLNTEAFF. The CDR3 DNA is TGTGCCAGCAACCCAATGACAGGGCTGAACACTGAAGCTTTCTTT.

The V gene is TRBV30, the J gene TRBJ2-4, with 10 nucleotides matching TRBD2. From germline, CDR1 is GTSNPN and CDR2 SVGIG (reference sequence). CDR3 length equals 17 residues. Trimming removed 0 bases from V and 2 bases from J; junction bases left unmatched: 7. CDR3 region: CAWSVAGAGGPKNIQYF. For the CDR3, the DNA is TGTGCCTGGAGTGTGGCTGGAGCGGGAGGGCCCAAAAACATTCAGTACTTC.

This clone is termed medium-sized (0.01 to 0.1%). The V call is TRBV4-1, the J call TRBJ1-5, with TRBD1 matching 10 bases. V lost 5 bases to trimming and J lost 4 bases; unmatched junction nucleotides: 5. The V gene's germline CDR1 is MGHRA and CDR2 YSYEKL. CDR3 length: 15 residues. The CDR3 protein is CASSSQGQGNQPQHF. The CDR3 DNA sequence: TGCGCCAGCAGCTCACAGGGACAGGGGAATCAGCCCCAGCATTTT.

V usage is TRBV9 and J usage is TRBJ2-1, with 7 bases that match TRBD1. The V and J ends lost 2 bases and 3 bases, in that order; junction bases with no gene match: 5. CDR3 length: 15 residues. Germline values: CDR1 SGDLS, CDR2 YYNGEE. The CDR3, as DNA: TGTGCCAGCAGCGTGACAGGGAGAGGCTACAATGAGCAGTTCTTC. Protein product: CASSVTGRGYNEQFF.

The chain couples TRBV7-6 to TRBJ2-4; TRBD2 aligns across 10 bases. Germline values: CDR1 SGHVS, CDR2 FNYEAQ. Trimming took 3 bases from V and 0 from J; bases not matched to a gene: 14. This CDR3 spans 20 amino acids. CDR3 bases: TGTGCCAGCAGCTTGATGGGTAGCGGGGGGCTCCCACTAGCCAAAAACATTCAGTACTTC. This encodes CASSLMGSGGLPLAKNIQYF. The whole variable domain, filled in from reference TRBV7-6 and TRBJ2-4, reads GAGVSQSPRYKVTKRGQDVALRCDPISGHVSLYWYRQALGQGPEFLTYFNYEAQQDKSGLPNDRFSAERPEGSISTLTIQRTEQRDSAMYRCASSLMGSGGLPLAKNIQYFGAGTRLSVL.

The rearrangement joins TRBV14 to TRBJ1-3; D is undetermined. The CDR3 totals 16 residues. Germline-derived CDR1 and CDR2 are SGHDN and FVKESK. V dropped 4 bases and J dropped 0 bases, with 13 bases sitting between them. The CDR3 sequence: CASSRLHGGSGNTIYF. In nucleotides, the CDR3 is TGTGCCAGCAGCCGCCTCCACGGCGGCTCTGGAAACACCATATATTTT.

This clone was counted once. This rearrangement joins TRBV27 to TRBJ2-3, with a tentative D call TRBD1 (5 bases). This CDR3 contains 16 residues. The V gene lost 5 bases and the J gene lost 6 bases, with 21 bases spanning the gap. Per the germline V gene, CDR1 is MNHEY and CDR2 is SMNVEV (reference sequence). CDR3 DNA sequence: TGTGCCAGCAGTATTAGGGGCCGGTGCGAGGAGGATACGCAGTATTTT. Amino acid sequence: CASSIRGRCEEDTQYF.

This clone was recorded only once. The rearrangement links TRBV6-1 to TRBJ1-3; 7 bases map to TRBD1. Germline V gene lookup returns CDR1 MNHNS and CDR2 SASEGT. Trimming took 1 base from V and 0 from J; bases not matched to a gene: 3. This CDR3 has 16 residues. CDR3 in amino acids: CASSEGGTVSGNTIYF. CDR3 coding DNA: TGTGCCAGCAGTGAAGGTGGGACAGTCTCTGGAAACACCATATATTTT.

CDR3 bases: TGTGCCAGCAGCTTACATCTGGAGGGGTTGTTAAATCAGCCCCAGCATTTT. Translated: CASSLHLEGLLNQPQHF. This chain connects TRBV7-8 to TRBJ1-5; D is perhaps TRBD1 (5 bases). V was pared by 2 bases and J by 4 bases, with 18 bases between. The CDR3 contains 17 residues. Germline CDR1 reads SGHVS; CDR2 reads FQNEAQ. The full variable domain, its missing parts supplied by reference TRBV7-8 and TRBJ1-5, is GAGVSQSPRYKVAKRGQDVALRCDPISGHVSLFWYQQALGQGPEFLTYFQNEAQLDKSGLPSDRFFAERPEGSVSTLKIQRTQQEDSAVYLCASSLHLEGLLNQPQHFGDGTRLSIL.

Written as DNA, the CDR3 is TGTGCCAGTAGAAAGAGTTCCGGACTTGGAGGTGAAGCTTTCTTT. Residues: CASRKSSGLGGEAFF. The chain recombines TRBV19 with TRBJ1-1; D is ambiguous. Germline lookup yields CDR1 LNHDA and CDR2 SQIVND (reference sequence). The V and J ends lost 6 bases and 7 bases respectively, with 21 bases between them. CDR3 length: 15 amino acids.

The chain uses TRBV29-1 and TRBJ2-5; 8 bases map to TRBD1. Germline-derived CDR1 and CDR2 are SQVTM and ANQGSEA. CDR3 length equals 15 residues. Trimming at V came to 6 bases and at J to 5 bases, leaving 14 bases not matched to a gene. CDR3 sequence reads: CSVTPGQEISETQYF. CDR3 nucleotides: TGCAGCGTGACTCCGGGACAGGAAATTTCGGAGACCCAGTACTTC.

V usage is TRBV9 and J usage is TRBJ1-4, with D possibly matching TRBD1 (5 bases). CDR1 SGDLS and CDR2 YYNGEE come from the germline V gene. The V gene lost 0 bases and the J gene lost 8 bases, with 8 bases spanning the gap. The CDR3 has 13 residues. CDR3 sequence reads: CASSVAPGEKLFF. The DNA of the CDR3 is TGTGCCAGCAGCGTAGCGCCAGGGGAAAAACTGTTTTTT. Combining the CDR3 with reference TRBV9 and TRBJ1-4 gives the whole variable domain DSGVTQTPKHLITATGQRVTLRCSPRSGDLSVYWYQQSLDQGLQFLIQYYNGEERAKGNILERFSAQQFPDLHSELNLSSLELGDSALYFCASSVAPGEKLFFGSGTQLSVL.